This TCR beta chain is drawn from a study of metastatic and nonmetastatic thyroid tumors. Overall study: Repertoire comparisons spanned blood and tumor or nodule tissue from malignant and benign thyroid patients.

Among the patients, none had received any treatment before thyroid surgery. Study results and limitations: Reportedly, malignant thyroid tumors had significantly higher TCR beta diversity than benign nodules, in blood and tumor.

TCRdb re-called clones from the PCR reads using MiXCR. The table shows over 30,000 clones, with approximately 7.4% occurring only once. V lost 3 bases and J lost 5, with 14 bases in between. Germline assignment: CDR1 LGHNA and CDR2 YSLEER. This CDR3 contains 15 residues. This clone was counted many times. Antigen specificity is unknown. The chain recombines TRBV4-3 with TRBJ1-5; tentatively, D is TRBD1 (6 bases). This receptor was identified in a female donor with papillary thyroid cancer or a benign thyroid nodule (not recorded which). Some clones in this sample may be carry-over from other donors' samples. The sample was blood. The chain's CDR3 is CASSHRRGTDQPQHF. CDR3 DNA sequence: TGCGCCAGCAGCCATCGCAGGGGAACGGATCAGCCCCAGCATTTT.